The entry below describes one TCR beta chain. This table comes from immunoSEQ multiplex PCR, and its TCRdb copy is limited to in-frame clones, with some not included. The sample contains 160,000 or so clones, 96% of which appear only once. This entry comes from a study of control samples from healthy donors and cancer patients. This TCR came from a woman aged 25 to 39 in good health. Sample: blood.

CDR3 sequence (DNA): TGTGCCTGGAGTCAAAAATTTAACAGGGCGCTCTCGGGCGGGGAGCTGTTTTTT. Encoded protein: CAWSQKFNRALSGGELFF. J is TRBJ2-2 and V is TRBV30; a weak D match, TRBD1 (6 bases). The CDR3 has 18 amino acids. Deletions cut 2 bases from V and 7 bases from J, with 26 bases between. Germline CDR1 GTSNPN, CDR2 SVGIG (reference sequence).